The rows below give T cell receptor beta chains drawn from one sample of a study of CXCR3-negative and CXCR3-positive naive CD8 T cells. TCRdb reanalyzed the 5' RACE reads and collapses them to one entry per CDR3 protein, without DNA. Recorded for this sample: approximately 59,000 distinct CDR3 sequences. The sample was naive CXCR3+ CD8+ T cells from blood. Receptors were obtained from a human donor in good health. Some clones in this sample may be carry-over from other donors' samples. Each CDR3 is given with its conserved first and last residue. The order of the fields is J gene, CDR3 length, V gene, CDR3 protein.

J: TRBJ2-7
length: 15
V: TRBV5-5
CDR3: CASSPVLGDDYEQYF

J: TRBJ2-4
length: 13
V: TRBV29-1
CDR3: CSGLAASGNIQYF

J: TRBJ2-1
length: 15
V: TRBV27
CDR3: CASSPWDPSYNEQFF

J: TRBJ2-7
length: 18
V: TRBV20-1
CDR3: CSAPRPGLAGAFLYEQYF

J: TRBJ1-1
length: 11
V: TRBV20-1
CDR3: CSALLDYEAFF

J: TRBJ2-5
length: 13
V: TRBV25-1
CDR3: CASKDGYQETQYF

J: TRBJ2-7
length: 13
V: TRBV28
CDR3: CASSLTFSDSSAF

J: TRBJ2-2
length: 12
V: TRBV12-3/TRBV12-4
CDR3: CASGSYTGELFF

J: TRBJ2-5
length: 14
V: TRBV14
CDR3: CASSLGLGEETQYF

J: TRBJ2-1
length: 17
V: TRBV10-3
CDR3: CAISERSSYQLTNEQFF

J: TRBJ2-7
length: 14
V: TRBV27
CDR3: CASSLGVGGHEQYF

J: TRBJ2-5
length: 13
V: TRBV5-1
CDR3: CASSSSTQETQYF

J: TRBJ1-2
length: 14
V: TRBV20-1
CDR3: CSARLGQGGYGYTF

J: TRBJ2-1
length: 16
V: TRBV7-8
CDR3: CASSLRGGDSYNEQFF

J: TRBJ1-1
length: 12
V: TRBV21-1
CDR3: CASSGTCTEAFF

J: TRBJ2-7
length: 14
V: TRBV7-9
CDR3: CASSPPGNPSEQYF

J: TRBJ1-2
length: 16
V: TRBV27
CDR3: CASSSIDRLLSYGYTF

J: TRBJ2-7
length: 15
V: TRBV7-6
CDR3: CASSSGQGVIYEQYF

J: TRBJ2-1
length: 16
V: TRBV9
CDR3: CASSVVSGGPYNEQFF

J: TRBJ2-1
length: 17
V: TRBV20-1
CDR3: CSARDTLAGITYNEQFF

J: TRBJ2-5
length: 12
V: TRBV12-3/TRBV12-4
CDR3: CASSGTTETQYF

J: TRBJ1-5
length: 14
V: TRBV28
CDR3: CASSLPTANQPQHF

J: TRBJ2-1
length: 15
V: TRBV12-5
CDR3: CASAPGTGRDNEQFF

J: TRBJ2-1
length: 16
V: TRBV6-5
CDR3: CASSLFSGGSYNEQFF

J: TRBJ2-3
length: 13
V: TRBV12-3/TRBV12-4
CDR3: CASSLLGADTQYF

J: TRBJ2-3
length: 12
V: TRBV7-9
CDR3: CASSYISDTQYF

J: TRBJ1-1
length: 14
V: TRBV27
CDR3: CASSFGPMNTEAFF

J: TRBJ2-2
length: 12
V: TRBV29-1
CDR3: CSVVQGSGELFF

J: TRBJ1-2
length: 14
V: TRBV7-9
CDR3: CASSAYSSNYGYTF

J: TRBJ2-7
length: 20
V: TRBV6-2/TRBV6-3
CDR3: CASSYGDGQGPSNLVYEQYF

J: TRBJ1-4
length: 15
V: TRBV7-9
CDR3: CASSLAGRGQEKLFF

J: TRBJ1-1
length: 17
V: TRBV7-6
CDR3: CASSRDSPLVRNTEAFF

J: TRBJ2-7
length: 19
V: TRBV7-6
CDR3: CASSSAPLAGGRLTYEQYF